The source of this T cell receptor (beta chain) is a study of CD8+ T cells in alopecia areata. cDNA prepared by RNA extraction and subsequent reverse transcription served as the template for sequencing. Sequencing was performed with immunoSEQ multiplex PCR; in TCRdb, only in-frame clones are kept and a portion is missing. The table lists 250,000 or so clones, roughly two thirds of them singletons. The CDR3 is made up of 13 amino acids. The V end was cut by 7 bases, the J end by 1 base, with 13 bases between. Germline-derived CDR1 and CDR2 are SQVTM and ANQGSEA. The chain employs TRBV29-1 and TRBJ2-5; D unresolved. The sample here was CD4+ T cells sorted from blood, taken at week 0. This TCR derives from a human donor with alopecia areata. The CDR3 protein is CSAAEIIQETQYF. CDR3 DNA sequence: TGCAGCGCCGCAGAGATTATCCAAGAGACCCAGTACTTC.